This passage covers 28 T cell receptor beta chains from one sample sequenced in a study of T cell repertoires in cytomegalovirus infection. TCRdb reprocessed the reads with MiXCR, giving one entry per CDR3 protein. The repertoire includes 310,000 or so distinct CDR3 sequences, roughly a sixth of them detected once, and about 12% sits in the top ten. The sequenced sample was PBMCs. The receptors originated from a human donor in good health (CMV status not recorded). Some clones in this sample may be carry-over from other donors' samples.

This clonotype was detected ten times or more. This chain links TRBV12-3 or TRBV12-4 with TRBJ2-7; D call uncertain. V was cut by 2 bases and J by 0 bases, with 5 bases left in between. The CDR3 extends over 13 amino acids. CDR3 in amino acids: CASSLHSSYEQYF. The CDR3 DNA follows: TGTGCCAGCAGTTTACACTCCTCCTACGAGCAGTACTTC.

The CDR3 DNA follows: TGTGCCAGCAGCTTAGTTGGGGGGGCGACTGGAAACACCATATATTTT. Its translation is CASSLVGGATGNTIYF. This chain connects TRBV7-9 to TRBJ1-3; maybe TRBD1 (6 bases). The V gene lost 1 base and the J gene lost 2 bases, with 12 bases spanning the gap. Germline lookup yields CDR1 SEHNR and CDR2 FQNEAQ (reference sequence). CDR3 length: 16 amino acids. The whole variable domain, remainder taken from reference TRBV7-9 and TRBJ1-3, is DTGVSQNPRHKITKRGQNVTFRCDPISEHNRLYWYRQTLGQGPEFLTYFQNEAQLEKSRLLSDRFSAERPKGSFSTLEIQRTEQGDSAMYLCASSLVGGATGNTIYFGEGSWLTVV.

This clonotype was found a few times. The rearrangement uses TRBV20-1 and TRBJ1-6; the D is unclear. V dropped 2 bases and J dropped 1 base, with 12 bases sitting between them. The CDR3 loop spans 16 amino acids. Germline CDR1 is DFQATT and CDR2 is SNEGSKA (reference sequence). CDR3 sequence (DNA): TGCAGTGCTAGACCCCTAGGTGGATCCTATAATTCACCCCTCCACTTT. It specifies CSARPLGGSYNSPLHF.

This clonotype was observed many times. This chain links TRBV20-1 with TRBJ1-5; weak D call: TRBD1 (5 bases). Germline V CDR1 and CDR2: DFQATT, SNEGSKA (reference sequence). V was pared by 3 bases and J by 4 bases, with 7 bases between. The CDR3 spans 12 residues. The chain's CDR3 is CSARDTNQPQHF. CDR3 coding DNA: TGCAGTGCTAGGGACACAAATCAGCCCCAGCATTTT.

The V call is TRBV5-4, the J call TRBJ2-4; tentatively, D is TRBD1 (5 bases). Germline V lookup: CDR1 SGHNT, CDR2 YYREEE (reference sequence). The CDR3 has 14 residues. V shed 3 bases and J shed 8 bases, with 15 bases lying between them. CDR3 sequence reads: CASSSGSGHDIQYF. The CDR3 nucleotides read TGTGCCAGCAGCTCAGGGTCAGGGCACGACATTCAGTACTTC.

The chain carries TRBV20-1 and TRBJ2-3; tentative D call: TRBD1 (5 bases). Trimming removed 5 bases from V and 5 bases from J, with 11 bases in between. This CDR3 contains 12 residues. CDR1 is DFQATT and CDR2 is SNEGSKA in the germline V gene (reference sequence). CDR3 sequence: CSAPTTVDTQYF. For the CDR3, the DNA is TGCAGTGCTCCGACGACAGTAGATACGCAGTATTTT.

V is TRBV5-6 and J is TRBJ2-1, with 9 bases matching TRBD1. Trimming removed 0 bases from V and 4 bases from J; junction bases left unmatched: 2. Germline CDR1 is SGHDT and CDR2 is YYEEEE. CDR3 size: 15 residues. In nucleotides, the CDR3 is TGTGCCAGCAGCTTGGATGGGACAGGGTACAATGAGCAGTTCTTC. Translating gives CASSLDGTGYNEQFF.

V gene TRBV5-4 combines with J gene TRBJ1-2; 11 bases agree with TRBD1. This CDR3 region has 14 residues. From germline, CDR1 is SGHNT and CDR2 YYREEE (reference sequence). With 4 bases clipped from V and 6 bases from J, the junction kept 5 bases outside the gene matches. CDR3 bases: TGTGCCAGCAGCGCCTGGACAGGGGGCAATGGCTACACCTTC. This codes for CASSAWTGGNGYTF.

This clonotype came up a few times. V is TRBV27 and J is TRBJ2-1; 8 positions agree with TRBD2. Germline V gives CDR1 MNHEY, CDR2 SMNVEV (reference sequence). The V and J ends lost 8 bases and 4 bases, in that order; junction bases with no gene match: 10. The CDR3 has 15 amino acids. CDR3 coding DNA: TGTGCCAGCCAGCCTATCCGGGGGGGATACAATGAGCAGTTCTTC. It yields the protein CASQPIRGGYNEQFF.

This clonotype has more than one count but fewer than ten. The chain links TRBV20-1 to TRBJ1-6; TRBD1 matches 9 bases. CDR1 is DFQATT and CDR2 is SNEGSKA in the germline V gene (reference sequence). J gave up 9 bases and V 3 bases, and 12 bases lay outside the gene matches. The CDR3 contains 16 residues. The DNA for the CDR3 is TGCAGTGCTAGGGATGGCTCGGGACAGGGTGGTTCACCCCTCCACTTT. Its protein product is CSARDGSGQGGSPLHF.

This chain uses TRBV20-1 with TRBJ2-5; 9 bases line up with TRBD2. J lost 5 bases, V lost 3 bases, and 7 bases had no gene match. Germline CDR1 reads DFQATT; CDR2 reads SNEGSKA (reference sequence). CDR3 length equals 14 residues. CDR3 bases: TGCAGTGCTAGTGGCGGGGGGGGCCGGGAGACCCAGTACTTC. It yields the protein CSASGGGGRETQYF.

The chain joins TRBV12-3 or TRBV12-4 to TRBJ2-7; a possible D gene is TRBD1 (5 bases). Trimming took off 5 bases at V and 2 bases at J, with 10 bases between the two ends. The CDR3 totals 13 residues. Written as DNA, the CDR3 is TGTGCCAGCAGTATAAGGGGCACCTACGAGCAGTACTTC. This gives the protein CASSIRGTYEQYF.

This clonotype occurred many times. The chain links TRBV12-3 or TRBV12-4 to TRBJ2-3; D possibly uses TRBD1 or TRBD2 (5 bases each). V was pared by 7 bases and J by 1 base, with 9 bases between. The CDR3 sequence is 13 residues long. This CDR3 reads CASNLGGTDTQYF. Written as DNA, the CDR3 is TGTGCCAGCAACTTGGGGGGCACAGATACGCAGTATTTT.

This clonotype was observed many times. This chain links TRBV7-2 with TRBJ1-1; D possibly corresponds to TRBD1 (5 bases). V was trimmed by 7 bases and J by 5 bases, leaving 20 bases between them. Per the germline V gene, CDR1 is SGHTA and CDR2 is FQGNSA. There are 15 residues in the CDR3. CDR3 in amino acids: CASNARFQGGTEAFF. The DNA of the CDR3 is TGTGCCAGCAACGCTCGGTTCCAGGGTGGGACTGAAGCTTTCTTT.

In its sample, this clonotype was seen a few times. The chain combines TRBV20-1 with TRBJ2-3, with TRBD1 as a possible D gene (6 bases). Trimming left V 5 bases short and J 5 bases short, with 23 bases between. The CDR3 consists of 16 residues. Germline CDR1 DFQATT, CDR2 SNEGSKA (reference sequence). Written as DNA, the CDR3 is TGCAGTGCTCGAGGGGGAGACGCGGTGAGCGGAGATACGCAGTATTTT. The encoded protein is CSARGGDAVSGDTQYF.

The chain recombines TRBV12-5 with TRBJ1-1; unclear D gene. V was shortened by 8 bases and J by 4 bases, with 11 bases between the two germline ends. This CDR3 region has 12 residues. Germline V lookup: CDR1 LGHNT, CDR2 FRNRAP. DNA for the CDR3: TGTGCTAGTCACGCGGGGAGCACTGAAGCTTTCTTT. Its translation: CASHAGSTEAFF.

The V and J genes are TRBV20-1 and TRBJ2-5; 11 nucleotides agree with TRBD2. Germline-derived CDR1 and CDR2 are DFQATT and SNEGSKA (reference sequence). CDR3 length: 14 residues. V lost 6 bases, J lost 5 bases, and 8 bases stayed unmatched. CDR3: CSATASGGQETQYF. The CDR3, as DNA: TGCAGTGCGACTGCTAGCGGGGGGCAGGAGACCCAGTACTTC.

This clonotype was picked up many times. The CDR3 protein is CASSAGDPSSYNEQFF. The CDR3 region has the DNA TGTGCCAGCAGTGCTGGGGACCCTAGCTCCTACAATGAGCAGTTCTTC. This chain connects TRBV6-2 or TRBV6-3 to TRBJ2-1, with D possibly being TRBD1 or TRBD2 (5 bases each). The CDR3 runs 16 residues. Trimming left V 5 bases short and J 0 bases short, with 14 bases between. The germline V gene encodes CDR1 MNHEY and CDR2 SVGEGT.

The chain combines TRBV20-1 with TRBJ1-6, with D possibly being TRBD1 (5 bases). This CDR3 has 15 amino acids. Deletions cut 1 base from V and 9 bases from J, with 16 bases between. CDR1 is DFQATT and CDR2 is SNEGSKA in the germline V gene (reference sequence). CDR3 DNA: TGCAGTGCTAGAGCCTCAGGAGGTCAGGGTTCACCCCTCCACTTT. It translates to CSARASGGQGSPLHF.

There are a few counts of this clonotype. The rearrangement links TRBV20-1 to TRBJ2-1; possibly TRBD2 for D (7 bases). V shed 5 bases and J shed 3 bases, with 17 bases lying between them. Germline-derived CDR1 and CDR2 are DFQATT and SNEGSKA (reference sequence). There are 15 residues in the CDR3. The CDR3 reads CSASPRGAHYNEQFF. The CDR3 DNA reads as TGCAGTGCTTCCCCCCGGGGGGCTCACTACAATGAGCAGTTCTTC.

This clonotype has a handful of counts. V and J are TRBV12-3 or TRBV12-4 and TRBJ2-3, with 9 bases fitting TRBD1. The CDR3 sequence is 14 residues long. V shed 4 bases, J shed 6 bases, and the junction held 5 bases outside the gene matches. The CDR3 sequence: CASSSGQGWDTQYF. CDR3 bases: TGTGCCAGCAGTTCAGGACAGGGGTGGGATACGCAGTATTTT.

The table lists this clonotype with a few counts. The chain is built from TRBV19 and TRBJ2-7, with 7 bases lining up with TRBD1. J was trimmed by 2 bases and V by 6 bases; bases with no gene match: 7. The CDR3 runs 14 residues. CDR1 is LNHDA and CDR2 is SQIVND in the germline V gene (reference sequence). This chain's CDR3 is CASRPTGTAYEQYF. CDR3 coding DNA: TGTGCCAGTAGACCAACCGGGACAGCCTACGAGCAGTACTTC.

This clonotype was found many times. V gene TRBV20-1 combines with J gene TRBJ2-3; 8 bases match TRBD1. CDR3 length equals 14 residues. V lost 6 bases, J lost 0 bases, and 5 bases stayed unmatched. Germline V gene lookup returns CDR1 DFQATT and CDR2 SNEGSKA (reference sequence). The CDR3 DNA sequence: TGCAGTGCGTGGACAGGGCAAAGCACAGATACGCAGTATTTT. The encoded protein is CSAWTGQSTDTQYF.

The chain combines TRBV25-1 with TRBJ1-6, with D tentatively TRBD1 (5 bases). Deletions cut 4 bases from V and 9 bases from J, with 10 bases between. The CDR3 consists of 13 residues. CDR1 and CDR2 from the germline V gene are MGHDK and SYGVNS. CDR3 bases: TGTGCCAGCAGTGGGGGCGGGGGTTCACCCCTCCACTTT. It codes for CASSGGGGSPLHF.

The chain combines TRBV12-3 or TRBV12-4 with TRBJ1-4; D gene unclear. V lost 4 bases and J lost 3, with 12 bases in between. The CDR3 length is 15 residues. The CDR3 region has the DNA TGTGCCAGCAGTTACCGTCAGGTGGCTAATGAAAAACTGTTTTTT. Its translation: CASSYRQVANEKLFF.

This clonotype showed up many times. CDR3 loop: CASAERQETQYF. The CDR3 bases are TGTGCCAGTGCCGAGAGGCAAGAGACCCAGTACTTC. The rearrangement uses TRBV19 and TRBJ2-5; no definite D call. V was pared by 8 bases and J by 2 bases, with 9 bases between. This CDR3 is 12 amino acids long. In germline, CDR1 is LNHDA, CDR2 SQIVND (reference sequence).

This clonotype was seen once. This sequence may be a read error, since a much larger clone differs from it by one base. This chain joins TRBV7-2 and TRBJ2-1, with D perhaps matching TRBD1 or TRBD2 (6 bases each). CDR1 is SGHTA, CDR2 FQGNSA, per germline. V was shortened by 5 bases and J by 4 bases, with 18 bases between the two germline ends. The CDR3 has 16 amino acids. Here the CDR3 reads CASSAPGGGWYNEQFF. The CDR3 DNA follows: TGTGCCAGCAGCGCCCCCGGGGGCGGCTGGTACAATGAGCAGTTCTTC.

The chain carries TRBV19 and TRBJ2-5; tentatively, D is TRBD1 (6 bases). The germline CDR1 and CDR2 sequences are LNHDA and SQIVND (reference sequence). The CDR3 extends over 15 amino acids. The germline V and J ends were trimmed by 0 bases and 5 bases, with 13 bases remaining between them. The CDR3, as DNA: TGTGCCAGTAGTATAGATGGGACAACGAGGGAGACCCAGTACTTC. Its protein product is CASSIDGTTRETQYF.